A selection of T cell receptor beta chains follows, all from one sample in a study of blood T cells in healthy people across ages. One entry per CDR3 protein results from TCRdb running MiXCR on the 5' RACE reads. The top ten hold 30% to 45% of the sample, which has approximately 600,000 distinct CDR3 sequences, roughly 53% seen once. The sequenced material came from blood. The receptors derive from a man between 60 and 75 years old in good health. The CDR3 runs from the conserved cysteine through the conserved F or W. The order of the fields is V gene, clone size, J gene, D gene, CDR3 protein, CDR3 DNA. A D gene is named only where the DNA matches it firmly. Size is omitted from some rows. Given values are once, few, many or a class for expanded clones.

V: TRBV11-2; size: once; J: TRBJ2-3; D: NA; CDR3: CASSLGVRSGTDTQYF; DNA: TGTGCCAGCAGCTTAGGGGTTCGTTCGGGCACAGATACGCAGTATTTT
V: TRBV29-1; size: NA; J: TRBJ1-2; D: TRBD1; CDR3: CSARQGVYGYTF; DNA: TGCAGCGCCCGACAGGGAGTCTATGGCTACACCTTC
V: TRBV6-6; size: NA; J: TRBJ2-6; D: TRBD1; CDR3: CASARDRATGANVLTF; DNA: TGTGCCAGCGCCAGGGACAGGGCGACTGGGGCCAACGTCCTGACTTTC
V: TRBV12-5; size: few; J: TRBJ2-5; D: TRBD2; CDR3: CASGTPGTSGEETQYF; DNA: TGTGCTAGTGGTACCCCAGGGACTAGCGGAGAAGAGACCCAGTACTTC
V: TRBV29-1; size: NA; J: TRBJ2-1; D: NA; CDR3: CSVVSYEQFF; DNA: TGCAGCGTTGTGAGCTATGAGCAGTTCTTC
V: TRBV5-1; size: NA; J: TRBJ1-1; D: NA; CDR3: CACSLSGGGNTEAFF; DNA: TGCGCCTGCAGCTTGTCTGGAGGGGGAAACACTGAAGCTTTCTTT
V: TRBV21-1; size: NA; J: TRBJ2-3; D: NA; CDR3: CASSNRTSGARRTQYF; DNA: TGTGCCAGCAGCAACCGGACTAGCGGGGCGCGGAGAACGCAGTATTTT
V: TRBV4-1; size: NA; J: TRBJ1-2; D: NA; CDR3: CASSQGAGFGDGCTF; DNA: TGCGCCAGCAGCCAAGGCGCGGGGTTTGGGGATGGCTGCACCTTC
V: TRBV6-6; size: NA; J: TRBJ2-7; D: NA; CDR3: CASSVGGTTYEQYF; DNA: TGTGCCAGCTCCGTAGGCGGCACAACCTACGAGCAGTACTTC
V: TRBV20-1; size: NA; J: TRBJ2-7; D: NA; CDR3: CSARHYRGPYEQYF; DNA: TGCAGTGCTAGGCACTACCGCGGACCCTACGAGCAGTACTTC
V: TRBV3-1; size: many; J: TRBJ2-7; D: NA; CDR3: CASSQEVGYYEQYF; DNA: TGTGCCAGCAGCCAAGAGGTTGGGTACTACGAGCAGTACTTC
V: TRBV20-1; size: NA; J: TRBJ2-1; D: TRBD1; CDR3: CSASGWTGKDNEQFF; DNA: TGCAGTGCTAGCGGCTGGACAGGGAAGGACAATGAGCAGTTCTTC
V: TRBV7-9; size: NA; J: TRBJ2-4; D: NA; CDR3: CATRAALAKNIQYF; DNA: TGTGCCACTCGGGCGGCCCTAGCCAAAAACATTCAGTACTTC
V: TRBV6-5; size: few; J: TRBJ1-6; D: TRBD1; CDR3: CASSPGDRGSSPLHF; DNA: TGTGCCAGCAGCCCTGGGGACAGGGGTAGTTCACCCCTCCACTTT
V: TRBV10-3; size: NA; J: TRBJ1-1; D: TRBD1; CDR3: CAISEGKQGEAFF; DNA: TGTGCCATCAGTGAGGGGAAACAGGGGGAAGCTTTCTTT
V: TRBV3-1; size: NA; J: TRBJ2-2; D: NA; CDR3: CASSQFPDRNTGELFF; DNA: TGTGCCAGCAGCCAATTTCCTGACCGGAACACCGGGGAGCTGTTTTTT
V: TRBV12-3/TRBV12-4; size: many; J: TRBJ2-5; D: TRBD1; CDR3: CASRAGGQETQYF; DNA: TGTGCCAGCAGGGCAGGGGGCCAAGAGACCCAGTACTTC
V: TRBV29-1; size: NA; J: TRBJ1-1; D: NA; CDR3: CSVAGSREAFF; DNA: TGCAGCGTTGCGGGTTCACGTGAAGCTTTCTTT
V: TRBV6-1; size: NA; J: TRBJ2-6; D: TRBD1; CDR3: CASSRQGPSFSGANVLTF; DNA: TGTGCCAGCAGTAGACAGGGGCCATCTTTCTCTGGGGCCAACGTCCTGACTTTC
V: TRBV12-3/TRBV12-4; size: NA; J: TRBJ2-1; D: NA; CDR3: CASSPHGTGRRDEQFF; DNA: TGTGCCAGCAGTCCTCACGGGACCGGCAGGCGTGATGAGCAGTTCTTC
V: TRBV12-3/TRBV12-4; size: NA; J: TRBJ2-5; D: NA; CDR3: CASTAAGTQYF; DNA: TGTGCCAGCACTGCGGCAGGGACCCAGTACTTC
V: TRBV20-1; size: NA; J: TRBJ2-5; D: TRBD2; CDR3: CSAGRTSGQETQYF; DNA: TGCAGTGCAGGAAGGACTAGCGGGCAGGAGACCCAGTACTTC
V: TRBV3-1; size: NA; J: TRBJ2-5; D: TRBD2; CDR3: CASSRSGGAFQETQYF; DNA: TGTGCCAGCAGTCGGAGCGGGGGGGCCTTCCAAGAGACCCAGTACTTC
V: TRBV5-1; size: NA; J: TRBJ2-7; D: NA; CDR3: CASSSTDSSVSNEQYF; DNA: TGCGCCAGCAGCTCCACAGACTCTTCCGTCTCCAATGAGCAGTACTTC
V: TRBV5-1; size: once; J: TRBJ2-3; D: NA; CDR3: CASSFEGGTDTQYF; DNA: TGCGCCAGCAGCTTCGAGGGGGGCACAGATACGCAGTATTTT
V: TRBV20-1; size: NA; J: TRBJ2-3; D: TRBD2; CDR3: CSAPLAASTDTQYF; DNA: TGCAGTGCTCCTCTAGCGGCAAGCACAGATACGCAGTATTTT
V: TRBV4-1; size: once; J: TRBJ2-3; D: NA; CDR3: CASSQLPMFPRDTQYF; DNA: TGCGCCAGCAGCCAACTGCCCATGTTCCCACGGGATACGCAGTATTTT
V: TRBV3-1; size: NA; J: TRBJ1-4; D: TRBD1; CDR3: CASSRGTVEGNEKLFF; DNA: TGTGCCAGCAGCCGAGGGACAGTCGAGGGGAATGAAAAACTGTTTTTT
V: TRBV10-3; size: NA; J: TRBJ1-2; D: TRBD1; CDR3: CAIRVQGNYGYTF; DNA: TGTGCCATCAGGGTACAGGGGAACTATGGCTACACCTTC
V: TRBV12-3/TRBV12-4; size: NA; J: TRBJ2-5; D: NA; CDR3: CASTQGYERYF; DNA: TGTGCCAGCACCCAGGGGTACGAGCGGTACTTC
V: TRBV7-2; size: NA; J: TRBJ2-3; D: NA; CDR3: CASSLGTSRSTDTQYF; DNA: TGTGCCAGCAGCTTAGGAACTAGCAGGAGCACAGATACGCAGTATTTT
V: TRBV7-9; size: NA; J: TRBJ1-2; D: NA; CDR3: CASRSQASYGYTF; DNA: TGTGCCAGCCGCTCACAAGCCAGCTATGGCTACACCTTC
V: TRBV29-1; size: NA; J: TRBJ2-1; D: NA; CDR3: CSVGPSKLYNEQFF; DNA: TGCAGCGTTGGGCCTTCAAAACTGTACAATGAGCAGTTCTTC
V: TRBV2; size: NA; J: TRBJ2-6; D: NA; CDR3: CASSERTGYGSGANVLTF; DNA: TGTGCCAGCAGTGAACGCACAGGGTACGGTTCTGGGGCCAACGTCCTGACTTTC
V: TRBV6-5; size: few; J: TRBJ2-3; D: TRBD2; CDR3: CASSYSSSGGTDTQYF; DNA: TGTGCCAGCAGTTACTCTTCTAGCGGAGGCACAGATACGCAGTATTTT
V: TRBV20-1; size: NA; J: TRBJ2-4; D: TRBD1; CDR3: CSAEDRVGKNIQYF; DNA: TGCAGTGCCGAGGACAGGGTGGGCAAAAACATTCAGTACTTC
V: TRBV9; size: NA; J: TRBJ2-1; D: TRBD2; CDR3: CASSVAGGGLGYNEQFF; DNA: TGTGCCAGCAGCGTAGCTGGGGGGGGACTGGGATACAATGAGCAGTTCTTC
V: TRBV2; size: NA; J: TRBJ2-5; D: NA; CDR3: CASSDGRGLRASKETQYF; DNA: TGTGCCAGCAGTGACGGGCGAGGGCTCAGGGCATCGAAAGAGACCCAGTACTTC
V: TRBV4-1; size: NA; J: TRBJ2-3; D: NA; CDR3: CASSQDRSEITDTQYF; DNA: TGCGCCAGCAGCCAAGACCGGTCGGAAATCACAGATACGCAGTATTTT
V: TRBV12-3/TRBV12-4; size: NA; J: TRBJ1-2; D: TRBD1; CDR3: CASSWGDPGQGTSTF; DNA: TGTGCCAGCAGCTGGGGCGACCCGGGACAGGGGACGAGCACCTTC
V: TRBV29-1; size: few; J: TRBJ2-3; D: NA; CDR3: CSVIRDEKSTDTQYF; DNA: TGCAGCGTGATCCGGGACGAAAAATCCACAGATACGCAGTATTTT
V: TRBV28; size: few; J: TRBJ2-1; D: NA; CDR3: CASRELSSYNEQFF; DNA: TGTGCCAGCAGGGAACTGAGCTCCTACAATGAGCAGTTCTTC
V: TRBV4-1; size: few; J: TRBJ1-2; D: NA; CDR3: CASSQDGGNYGYTF; DNA: TGCGCCAGCAGCCAAGATGGGGGGAACTATGGCTACACCTTC
V: TRBV9; size: NA; J: TRBJ1-2; D: NA; CDR3: CASSPQPNYGYTF; DNA: TGTGCCAGCAGCCCCCAGCCTAACTATGGCTACACCTTC
V: TRBV25-1; size: NA; J: TRBJ2-1; D: TRBD1; CDR3: CASREGTVHNEQFF; DNA: TGTGCCAGCAGGGAAGGGACAGTCCACAATGAGCAGTTCTTC